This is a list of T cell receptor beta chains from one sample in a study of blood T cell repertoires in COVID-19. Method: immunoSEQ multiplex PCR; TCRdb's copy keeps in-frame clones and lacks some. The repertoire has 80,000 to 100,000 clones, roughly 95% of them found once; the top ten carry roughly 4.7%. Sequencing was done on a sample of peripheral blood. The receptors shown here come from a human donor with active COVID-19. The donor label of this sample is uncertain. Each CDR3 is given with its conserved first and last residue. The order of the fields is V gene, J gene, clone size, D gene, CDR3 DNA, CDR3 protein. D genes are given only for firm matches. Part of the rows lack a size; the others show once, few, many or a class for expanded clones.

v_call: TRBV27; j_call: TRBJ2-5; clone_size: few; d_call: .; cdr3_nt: TGTGCCAGCAGTTTACCGGAGGGGGAGACCCAGTACTTC; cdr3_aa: CASSLPEGETQYF
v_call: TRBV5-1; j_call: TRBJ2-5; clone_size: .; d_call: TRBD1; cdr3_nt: TGCGCCAGCAGCCGGGACAGACAAGAGACCCAGTACTTC; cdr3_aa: CASSRDRQETQYF
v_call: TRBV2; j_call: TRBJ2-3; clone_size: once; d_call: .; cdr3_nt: TGTGCCTCCCGACCCGGCGACTACCCCACAGATACGCAGTATTTT; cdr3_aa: CASRPGDYPTDTQYF
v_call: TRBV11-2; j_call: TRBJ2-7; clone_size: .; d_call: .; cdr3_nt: TGTGCCAGCAGCCCGCTACGAGAAGAGCAGTACTTC; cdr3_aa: CASSPLREEQYF
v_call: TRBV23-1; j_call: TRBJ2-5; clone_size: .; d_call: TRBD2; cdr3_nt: TGCGGAGTAGCGGGGGCCCCGGGGACCCAGTACTTC; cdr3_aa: CGVAGAPGTQYF
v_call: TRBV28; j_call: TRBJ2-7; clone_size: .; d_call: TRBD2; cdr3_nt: TGTGCCAGCAGTGTGGCCCACGGGGGGGAGCAGTACTTC; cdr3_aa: CASSVAHGGEQYF
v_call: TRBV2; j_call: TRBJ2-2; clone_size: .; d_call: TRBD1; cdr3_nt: TGTGCCAGCAGTGGCAGGGGGACATTCGCGAACACCGGGGAGCTGTTTTTT; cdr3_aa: CASSGRGTFANTGELFF
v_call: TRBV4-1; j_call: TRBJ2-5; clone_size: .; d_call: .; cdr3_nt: TGCGCCAGCAGCTTACAGGGTACCCAAGAGACCCAGTACTTC; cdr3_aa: CASSLQGTQETQYF
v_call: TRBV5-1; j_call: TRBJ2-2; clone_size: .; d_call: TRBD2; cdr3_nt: TGCGCCAGCAAAACGCCCCCTAGACTAGCGGGAGTAAACACCGGGGAGCTGTTTTTT; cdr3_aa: CASKTPPRLAGVNTGELFF
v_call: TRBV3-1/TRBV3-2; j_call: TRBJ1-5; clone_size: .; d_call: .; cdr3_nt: TGTGCCAGCAGCCAACGACTCTATAGCAATCAGCCCCAGCATTTT; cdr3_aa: CASSQRLYSNQPQHF
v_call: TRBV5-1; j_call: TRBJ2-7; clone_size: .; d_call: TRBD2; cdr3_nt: TGCGCCAGCAGCCAACAAGGACTAGCGGGGGGGTACGAGCAGTACTTC; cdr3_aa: CASSQQGLAGGYEQYF
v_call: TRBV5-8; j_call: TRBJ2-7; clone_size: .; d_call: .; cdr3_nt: TGTGCCAGCAGCTTGGGCGGGGGCCCCACTTACGAGCAGTACTTC; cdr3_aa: CASSLGGGPTYEQYF
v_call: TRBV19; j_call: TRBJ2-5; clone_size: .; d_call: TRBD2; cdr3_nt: TGTGCCAGTACAACGGGAGGCATGGGGACCCAGTACTTC; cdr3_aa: CASTTGGMGTQYF
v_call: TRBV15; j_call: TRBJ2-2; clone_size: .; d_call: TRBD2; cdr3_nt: TGTGCCACCAGCAGAACCTTTAGCGGGGGTAACACCGGGGAGCTGTTTTTT; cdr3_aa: CATSRTFSGGNTGELFF
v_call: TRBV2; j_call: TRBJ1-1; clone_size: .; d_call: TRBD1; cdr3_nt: TGTGCCAGCAGAGATGACAGGGGGCGAACTGAAGCTTTCTTT; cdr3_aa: CASRDDRGRTEAFF
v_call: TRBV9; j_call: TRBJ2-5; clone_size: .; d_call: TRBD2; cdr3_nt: TGTGCCAGCAGCGTAGATGCGGGGGGCCAAGAGACCCAGTACTTC; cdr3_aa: CASSVDAGGQETQYF
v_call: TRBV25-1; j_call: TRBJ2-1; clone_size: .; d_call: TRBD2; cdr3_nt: TGTGCCGCTAAAGCGGGGGGGCCTTACAATGAGCAGTTCTTC; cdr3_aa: CAAKAGGPYNEQFF